This section outlines one T cell receptor beta chain sequence together with its context. This record comes from a study of blood T cells in healthy people across ages. Germline CDR1 reads SGHTA; CDR2 reads FQGNSA. The V end lost 3 bases, the J end lost 4 bases, and 7 bases lay between the germline ends. This CDR3 is built from 13 residues. Primed by a sample-barcoded 5' primer and a J-beta primer mix, a second PCR proceeded for 7 to 11 cycles. A template-switch adaptor containing 12 random nucleotides labeled each cDNA molecule. MiXCR, applied by TCRdb to the 5' RACE reads, yields one record per CDR3 protein. The top ten hold 13% of the sample, which has approximately 900,000 distinct CDR3 sequences, around 49% seen once.

The sequenced sample was blood. This receptor was obtained from a man aged 30 to 45 in good health. V usage is TRBV7-2 and J usage is TRBJ1-5; D remains ambiguous. CDR3 region: CASSFRPNQPQHF. The CDR3, as DNA: TGTGCCAGCAGCTTCAGACCTAATCAGCCCCAGCATTTT.